This T cell receptor (beta chain) was identified in a study of T cell repertoires in cytomegalovirus infection (dated by TCRdb to between 2018 and 2021). Regarding the research as a whole: Because public TCR beta signatures pointed to carriage of CMV infection together with the matching HLA type, the HLA type of each donor mattered for the analysis. Results and caveats for the whole study, not just this receptor: The ex vivo response was dominated by HLA-C-restricted CMV-specific TCR beta clonotypes, and the single most frequent clonotype in two of eight donors was supplied by these HLA-C-restricted clonotypes. In both this cohort and an independent cohort of 352 donors, the cumulative frequency of public TCR beta family members distinguished carriers of CMV infection plus the relevant HLA type.

For sequencing, an Illumina HiSeq 1500 was employed. The public sequencing data were trimmed at Q25 with fastp and processed into clonotypes with MiXCR by TCRdb, which kept only in-frame beta chains. Entries that share a CDR3 protein sequence are merged under the most common genes and DNA. The sample data list approximately 700,000 distinct CDR3 sequences, and roughly 35% of these were observed just once. Of the sample, about 2.8% is held by the ten largest clones. In its sample, this clonotype was seen a few times. Its antigen has not been determined. A read error may produce the germline difference seen at one junction end. The CDR3 numbers 12 residues from cysteine through phenylalanine. The retained sequence is limited to the CDR3, 36 bases, with the frame set at the first base. CDR1 MDHEN and CDR2 SYDVKM are derived from the germline V gene.

Sequencing used PBMCs. The rearranged segments are TRBV28 and TRBJ2-7; TRBD1 is a possible D gene, resting on 6 matching bases. The receptor was isolated from a human donor in good health (CMV status not recorded). Some clones in this sample may be carry-over from other donors' samples. In nucleotides, the sequence is TGTGCCAGCAGTTTTAGTACGGGACAACCAATCTTC. Translated, it reads CASSFSTGQPIF.